Sequencing of this TCR beta chain was carried out in a study of blood T cell repertoires in COVID-19. The germline V gene encodes CDR1 SGHTA and CDR2 FQGNSA. Trimming removed 5 bases from V and 3 bases from J; junction bases left unmatched: 3. The CDR3 is 14 amino acids. This clone was seen a few times. Cohorts were based on clinical histories the participants reported. The repertoire was sequenced with immunoSEQ multiplex PCR; TCRdb's copy has only in-frame clones and lacks some. The table includes 250,000 or so clones, around nine tenths detected once. The source is a woman aged 18-29 years who had recovered from COVID-19. Sequenced input: PBMCs or T cells enriched from blood (not recorded which). The chain is built from TRBV7-2 and TRBJ2-3; 9 bases line up with TRBD1. Here the CDR3 DNA reads TGTGCCAGCAGCCCACAGGGGGCAACAGATACGCAGTATTTT. Its protein product is CASSPQGATDTQYF.